The source of this TCR beta chain is a study of identical twins. Study findings and constraints: Twins' excess sharing was less marked for out-of-frame beta sequences.

TCRdb fed the 5' RACE reads into MiXCR, producing one record per CDR3 protein. This sample has roughly 690,000 distinct CDR3 sequences; 21% occur once, and the top ten carry more than 4%. V lost 5 bases and J lost 1; bases outside the gene matches: 5. Germline lookup yields CDR1 ENHRY and CDR2 SYGVKD. The CDR3 is 15 residues long. This clonotype appeared many times. No antigen is known for it. The data also belong to a second study, concerning T cells expressing NK-cell markers. That paper adds: Sorted T-cell subsets CD3+CD56+NKG2C+, CD3+CD56+NKG2C- and CD3+CD56-NKG2C+ were TCR beta-sequenced. It is unclear if expanded NKG2C-expressing clones target HCMV antigens.

The sample comprised PBMCs. The chain carries TRBV10-3 and TRBJ2-3; 8 nucleotides line up with TRBD1. This receptor was obtained from a young woman in good health. CDR3 bases: TGTGCCATCAGTTCCCCGGGACAGGGCACAGATACGCAGTATTTT. Translation gives CAISSPGQGTDTQYF.